These T cell receptor beta chains were read from a single sample in a study of cytomegalovirus exposure and HLA in healthy donors. Using immunoSEQ multiplex PCR, the repertoire was profiled, and TCRdb retains in-frame clones only, with some absent. The profile shows roughly 260,000 clones, 90% of them singletons. The specimen was PBMCs. These receptors originate from a woman in her late teens or twenties in good health and CMV-seronegative. CDR3s include the opening cysteine and the closing phenylalanine or tryptophan. A D gene is named only where the DNA matches it firmly. Clone size is not always given. Where it is, it says once, few, many or a class for expanded clones.

v_gene,abundance,j_gene,d_gene,CDR3aa,CDR3nt
TRBV5-1,.,TRBJ1-5,.,CASSLDSSPNQPQHF,TGCGCCAGCAGCTTGGACAGCAGTCCAAATCAGCCCCAGCATTTT
TRBV6-5,.,TRBJ1-1,.,CASSYTGLPLNTEAFF,TGTGCCAGCAGTTACACGGGACTTCCACTGAACACTGAAGCTTTCTTT
TRBV6-5,.,TRBJ1-1,TRBD1,CASTKQGGMNTEAFF,TGTGCCAGCACAAAACAGGGGGGGATGAACACTGAAGCTTTCTTT
TRBV6-5,.,TRBJ2-2,TRBD1,CASNGQDGELFF,TGTGCCAGCAATGGACAGGACGGGGAGCTGTTTTTT
TRBV10-3,.,TRBJ2-2,.,CAISELAAGELFF,TGTGCCATCAGTGAGTTGGCCGCCGGGGAGCTGTTTTTT
TRBV19,once,TRBJ1-6,.,CASSHRVDNSPLHF,TGTGCCAGTAGTCACAGGGTCGATAATTCACCCCTCCACTTT
TRBV9,.,TRBJ2-7,TRBD1,CASSHLGGDRDEQYF,TGTGCCAGCAGCCATCTTGGGGGGGACAGGGACGAGCAGTACTTC
TRBV6-5,.,TRBJ1-1,.,CASSPTRGTEAFF,TGTGCCAGCAGCCCTACAAGGGGCACTGAAGCTTTCTTT
TRBV6-6,once,TRBJ1-5,TRBD1,CASSQGTGVLWPQHF,TGTGCCAGCAGTCAAGGGACAGGGGTTTTGTGGCCCCAGCATTTT
TRBV29-1,.,TRBJ2-7,.,CSVTEGLVYEQYF,TGCAGCGTGACGGAGGGGTTGGTCTACGAGCAGTACTTC
TRBV4-1,.,TRBJ1-1,TRBD1,CASSLKTGVKTEAFF,TGCGCCAGCAGCCTAAAGACAGGGGTGAAGACTGAAGCTTTCTTT
TRBV5-6,.,TRBJ2-2,TRBD1,CASSHIGQGPGELFF,TGTGCCAGCAGCCATATCGGACAGGGGCCCGGGGAGCTGTTTTTT
TRBV10-1,few,TRBJ1-2,TRBD1,CASSETGAYGYTF,TGCGCCAGCAGTGAGACAGGGGCCTATGGCTACACCTTC
TRBV6-5,.,TRBJ1-3,TRBD1,CASSYSGDSSGNTIYF,TGTGCCAGCAGTTACTCGGGGGACAGCTCTGGAAACACCATATATTTT
TRBV7-9,once,TRBJ1-2,TRBD1,CASSSTGGGGYTF,TGTGCCAGCAGTTCCACAGGGGGCGGTGGCTACACCTTC
TRBV9,.,TRBJ1-5,TRBD1,CASSLDRGGQPQHF,TGTGCCAGCAGCCTGGACAGGGGAGGTCAGCCCCAGCATTTT
TRBV4-3,.,TRBJ2-5,.,CASSQVSGLGGETQYF,TGCGCCAGCAGCCAAGTCTCTGGCCTGGGGGGAGAGACCCAGTACTTC
TRBV5-6,.,TRBJ1-2,TRBD1,CASSLYGSGGINGYTF,TGTGCCAGCAGCTTGTATGGGTCAGGGGGCATAAATGGCTACACCTTC
TRBV18,.,TRBJ2-2,.,CASSETAGRATGELFF,TGTGCCAGCTCCGAAACGGCGGGGCGCGCCACCGGGGAGCTGTTTTTT
TRBV19,few,TRBJ1-1,TRBD1,CASTLTGRGTEAFF,TGTGCCAGTACCTTGACAGGGCGCGGCACTGAAGCTTTCTTT
TRBV27,.,TRBJ2-2,.,CASRDWGELFF,TGTGCCAGCCGAGACTGGGGGGAGCTGTTTTTT
TRBV6-5,.,TRBJ2-5,TRBD1,CASRQGETQYF,TGTGCCAGCCGACAGGGAGAGACCCAGTACTTC
TRBV19,.,TRBJ1-1,.,CASSMGAGNTEAFF,TGTGCCAGTAGTATGGGGGCGGGGAACACTGAAGCTTTCTTT
TRBV4-3,once,TRBJ2-7,TRBD2,CASSPKSTSGFSSYEQYF,TGCGCCAGCAGCCCAAAATCGACTAGCGGGTTTAGCTCCTACGAGCAGTACTTC
TRBV2,.,TRBJ2-5,.,CASNPSGPGGETQYF,TGTGCCAGCAACCCAAGTGGCCCCGGAGGGGAGACCCAGTACTTC
TRBV9,.,TRBJ1-3,.,CASSVSGGGSGNTIYF,TGTGCCAGCAGCGTATCTGGGGGCGGATCTGGAAACACCATATATTTT
TRBV19,few,TRBJ1-5,TRBD1,CASSRTGGFQPQHF,TGTGCCAGTAGTAGAACAGGGGGCTTTCAGCCCCAGCATTTT
TRBV28,.,TRBJ1-5,TRBD1,CASSTLGQPRGQPQHF,TGTGCCAGCAGTACCCTGGGACAGCCCAGGGGCCAGCCCCAGCATTTT
TRBV27,once,TRBJ2-2,TRBD1,CASSTRTGSGNTGELFF,TGTGCCAGCAGTACAAGGACAGGGTCTGGTAACACCGGGGAGCTGTTTTTT
TRBV6-5,few,TRBJ1-2,TRBD1,CASSWDRRYGYTF,TGTGCCAGCAGCTGGGACAGACGCTATGGCTACACCTTC
TRBV7-6,.,TRBJ2-7,TRBD2,CASSPTSVYEQYF,TGTGCCAGCAGCCCGACTAGCGTCTACGAGCAGTACTTC
TRBV2,.,TRBJ2-3,TRBD2,CASNSGLAGTDTQYF,TGTGCCAGCAACTCGGGACTAGCCGGCACAGATACGCAGTATTTT
TRBV4-1,.,TRBJ1-4,TRBD1,CASSTFPGQPNEKLFF,TGCGCCAGCAGCACTTTTCCGGGACAGCCTAATGAAAAACTGTTTTTT
TRBV5-1,once,TRBJ2-5,TRBD2,CASSFGLAGAGYQETQYF,TGCGCCAGCAGCTTCGGACTAGCGGGGGCCGGGTACCAAGAGACCCAGTACTTC
TRBV10-3,.,TRBJ1-3,.,CAISEIRGGYSGNTIYF,TGTGCCATCAGTGAAATCAGGGGAGGGTACTCTGGAAACACCATATATTTT
TRBV5-1,.,TRBJ2-3,.,CASRLGGSTDTQYF,TGCGCCAGCAGATTGGGGGGCTCAACAGATACGCAGTATTTT
TRBV28,.,TRBJ1-5,TRBD1,CASRNRRTGFNNQPQHF,TGTGCCAGCAGGAACCGGCGGACAGGGTTTAACAATCAGCCCCAGCATTTT
TRBV6-5,.,TRBJ1-2,.,CASSYGGMSYGYTF,TGTGCCAGCAGTTATGGAGGCATGAGCTATGGCTACACCTTC
TRBV7-8,.,TRBJ1-5,.,CASSSYLDSFWQPQHF,TGTGCCAGCAGCTCCTACTTAGACAGTTTTTGGCAGCCCCAGCATTTT
TRBV27,.,TRBJ1-5,.,CASAEEGFPFSNQPQHF,TGTGCCAGTGCCGAGGAGGGGTTCCCTTTTAGCAATCAGCCCCAGCATTTT
TRBV7-9,.,TRBJ1-1,TRBD1,CASSPPGQGLTEAFF,TGTGCCAGCAGTCCACCGGGACAGGGGCTAACTGAAGCTTTCTTT
TRBV7-7,.,TRBJ1-4,.,CASRLDFETNEKLFF,TGTGCTAGCAGATTGGACTTTGAAACTAATGAAAAACTGTTTTTT
TRBV5-6,once,TRBJ2-3,TRBD2,CASSLGLAGADTQYF,TGTGCCAGCAGCCTGGGACTAGCGGGGGCAGATACGCAGTATTTT
TRBV5-6,.,TRBJ1-2,.,CASSLPTGYLFGYTF,TGTGCCAGCAGCTTGCCTACAGGGTACCTCTTCGGCTACACCTTC
TRBV9,.,TRBJ1-1,TRBD1,CASSDPQGANTEAFF,TGTGCCAGCAGCGACCCCCAGGGGGCGAACACTGAAGCTTTCTTT
TRBV13,.,TRBJ1-6,TRBD1,CASSFFGQGGEALHF,TGTGCCAGCAGCTTTTTCGGGCAGGGGGGTGAGGCCCTCCACTTT
TRBV5-4,.,TRBJ2-7,TRBD1,CASSKDRSVYEQYF,TGTGCCAGCAGCAAGGACAGGAGCGTCTACGAGCAGTACTTC
TRBV7-9,.,TRBJ2-5,TRBD2,CASSYLAGDEETQYF,TGTGCCAGCAGCTACTTAGCGGGCGACGAAGAGACCCAGTACTTC
TRBV28,.,TRBJ2-3,TRBD2,CASSLSPSGGIDTQYF,TGTGCCAGCAGTTTATCCCCTAGCGGGGGGATCGATACGCAGTATTTT
TRBV9,.,TRBJ2-5,TRBD2,CASSAGTRHQETQYF,TGTGCCAGCAGCGCCGGGACTAGACACCAAGAGACCCAGTACTTC
TRBV30,.,TRBJ2-7,.,CASVDRYPYEQYF,TGTGCCTCAGTCGACAGGTACCCCTACGAGCAGTACTTC
TRBV6-5,.,TRBJ1-1,.,CASSYSRGGQAFF,TGTGCCAGCAGTTACTCGAGGGGAGGGCAAGCTTTCTTT
TRBV19,few,TRBJ1-5,.,CASSNGQPQHF,TGTGCCAGTAGTAACGGTCAGCCCCAGCATTTT
TRBV28,.,TRBJ1-2,TRBD1,CASSLGQAGDGYTF,TGTGCCAGCAGTTTGGGACAGGCAGGGGATGGCTACACCTTC